This is a list of T cell receptor beta chains from one sample in a study of blood T cell repertoires in COVID-19. Sequencing was performed with immunoSEQ multiplex PCR; in TCRdb, only in-frame clones are kept and a portion is missing. Here the sample spans approximately 97,000 clones, about 85% being singletons. The material sequenced was peripheral blood. These receptors originate from a man at least 80 years old with acute or convalescent COVID-19. Each CDR3 is given with its conserved first and last residue. Fields, in order: CDR3 protein, CDR3 DNA, D gene, clone size, J gene, V gene. The D gene is left open where the match is weak. The listing skips clone size in some rows; elsewhere it reads once, few, many or a size class.

CASSPTGTGELFF	TGCGCCAGCAGCCCGACAGGGACCGGGGAGCTGTTTTTT	TRBD1	.	TRBJ2-2	TRBV5-1
CASRRVAASGSLGTGNEQFF	TGTGCCAGCAGAAGAGTTGCGGCTAGCGGGAGCTTGGGCACGGGCAATGAGCAGTTCTTC	TRBD2	.	TRBJ2-1	TRBV28
CAISERTSGVRTQYF	TGTGCCATCAGTGAGCGCACTAGCGGGGTGCGGACGCAGTATTTT	TRBD2	.	TRBJ2-3	TRBV10-3
CSASFPGTGVSETQYF	TGCAGTGCTAGTTTCCCCGGGACAGGGGTTTCGGAGACCCAGTACTTC	TRBD1	.	TRBJ2-5	TRBV20-1
CASSREQRGEKLFF	TGCGCCAGCAGCCGGGAGCAGCGGGGTGAAAAACTGTTTTTT	.	once	TRBJ1-4	TRBV5-1
CASSGQGDQPQHF	TGTGCCAGCAGCGGACAGGGGGATCAGCCCCAGCATTTT	TRBD1	.	TRBJ1-5	TRBV3-1/TRBV3-2
CAISELSGRAPDTQYF	TGTGCCATCAGTGAGCTTAGCGGGAGGGCCCCAGATACGCAGTATTTT	TRBD2	.	TRBJ2-3	TRBV10-3
CATRRGVLNTEAFF	TGCGCCACCAGACGGGGGGTCCTGAACACTGAAGCTTTCTTT	.	.	TRBJ1-1	TRBV5-1
CASSQIAGTEAFF	TGCGCCAGCAGCCAAATCGCGGGCACTGAAGCTTTCTTT	.	.	TRBJ1-1	TRBV4-3
CASSQLAPGMSF	TGTGCCAGCAGCCAACTTGCGCCGGGGATGAGCTTC	.	.	TRBJ1-2	TRBV3-1/TRBV3-2
CASNPYRNNQPQHF	TGTGCCAGCAACCCTTACAGAAACAATCAGCCCCAGCATTTT	.	.	TRBJ1-5	TRBV27
CASSYTVQAGANVLTF	TGTGCCAGCAGTTACACTGTGCAAGCTGGGGCCAACGTCCTGACTTTC	.	few	TRBJ2-6	TRBV6-5
CASSPRNTEAFF	TGTGCCAGCAGCCCTAGAAACACTGAAGCTTTCTTT	.	.	TRBJ1-1	TRBV7-8
CASSIGQGKFSPLHF	TGTGCCAGTAGTATAGGACAGGGGAAATTTTCACCCCTCCACTTT	TRBD1	once	TRBJ1-6	TRBV19
CASSPSGGAPGNTIYF	TGTGCCAGCAGCCCCTCGGGTGGGGCGCCTGGAAACACCATATATTTT	.	.	TRBJ1-3	TRBV9
CASSFGGAGANVLTF	TGTGCCAGCAGTTTCGGGGGTGCTGGGGCCAACGTCCTGACTTTC	.	.	TRBJ2-6	TRBV27
CASSPPSGFETQYF	TGTGCCAGCTCACCACCTAGCGGGTTTGAGACCCAGTACTTC	TRBD2	many	TRBJ2-5	TRBV18
CASSLGAGLHFTDTQYF	TGTGCCAGCAGCTTAGGGGCCGGGCTCCATTTCACAGATACGCAGTATTTT	.	.	TRBJ2-3	TRBV7-3
CASSQDYLPYEQYF	TGTGCCAGCAGCCAAGATTATCTCCCTTACGAGCAGTACTTC	.	.	TRBJ2-7	TRBV4-2
CASSQAGQIYNEQFF	TGCGCCAGCAGCCAAGCGGGTCAGATATACAATGAGCAGTTCTTC	.	.	TRBJ2-1	TRBV4-3
CASSSTSGSTEQFF	TGTGCCAGCAGCTCGACTAGCGGGAGCACTGAGCAGTTCTTC	TRBD2	.	TRBJ2-1	TRBV9
CASSGTVATNEKLFF	TGTGCCAGCAGCGGTACAGTTGCAACTAATGAAAAACTGTTTTTT	.	.	TRBJ1-4	TRBV7-2
CASSLSGLAVNEQFF	TGTGCCAGCAGCTTATCCGGACTAGCGGTCAATGAGCAGTTCTTC	TRBD2	once	TRBJ2-1	TRBV7-6
CASSLLSRNSQPQHF	TGTGCCAGCAGCTTACTTTCTAGGAATAGTCAGCCCCAGCATTTT	.	.	TRBJ1-5	TRBV7-2
CASSVSITRGNTEAFF	TGCGCCAGCAGTGTGTCCATAACCAGGGGGAACACTGAAGCTTTCTTT	.	.	TRBJ1-1	TRBV10-2
CASSPGQVNGYTF	TGTGCCAGCAGCCCGGGACAGGTGAATGGCTACACCTTC	TRBD1	.	TRBJ1-2	TRBV11-1
CASSFQGRGTQYF	TGTGCCAGCAGTTTCCAGGGGAGAGGTACGCAGTATTTT	.	.	TRBJ2-3	TRBV28
CASSQDGTANTGELFF	TGTGCCAGCAGCCAAGACGGGACAGCGAACACCGGGGAGCTGTTTTTT	TRBD1	.	TRBJ2-2	TRBV4-2
CATSRGPGYDSYEQYF	TGTGCCACCAGCAGAGGGCCAGGCTACGACTCCTACGAGCAGTACTTC	.	.	TRBJ2-7	TRBV15
CASSQLAGVNNEQFF	TGTGCCAGCAGCCAACTAGCGGGAGTAAACAATGAGCAGTTCTTC	TRBD2	few	TRBJ2-1	TRBV3-1/TRBV3-2
CASSYSTDTDTQYF	TGTGCCAGCAGTTACTCGACAGACACAGATACGCAGTATTTT	.	.	TRBJ2-3	TRBV6-5
CAISDQGTAANEKLFF	TGTGCCATCAGTGACCAGGGGACGGCGGCTAATGAAAAACTGTTTTTT	.	few	TRBJ1-4	TRBV10-3
CASNSIEGTGVEKLFF	TGTGCCAGTAACTCTATTGAGGGGACAGGGGTTGAAAAACTGTTTTTT	TRBD1	.	TRBJ1-4	TRBV19
CASSSGLAGETDTQYF	TGTGCCAGCAGCTCGGGACTAGCGGGAGAAACAGATACGCAGTATTTT	TRBD2	once	TRBJ2-3	TRBV11-3
CASSPPAGYEQYF	TGTGCCAGCAGCCCCCCGGCAGGATACGAGCAGTACTTC	.	.	TRBJ2-7	TRBV11-2
CASSPQVPNTGELFF	TGTGCCAGCAGCCCACAGGTCCCGAACACCGGGGAGCTGTTTTTT	.	once	TRBJ2-2	TRBV7-9
CAWSVGTGNTEAFF	TGTGCCTGGAGTGTCGGGACAGGGAACACTGAAGCTTTCTTT	TRBD1	once	TRBJ1-1	TRBV30
CASSSGTGLIGELFF	TGTGCCAGCAGCTCCGGGACAGGGTTAATCGGGGAGCTGTTTTTT	TRBD1	.	TRBJ2-2	TRBV7-8
CASSPPGTGNIQYF	TGTGCCAGCAGCCCCCCTGGGACAGGGAACATTCAGTACTTC	TRBD1	.	TRBJ2-4	TRBV3-1/TRBV3-2
CASSLGTQNSPLHF	TGTGCCAGCAGTTTGGGGACACAGAATTCACCCCTCCACTTT	.	.	TRBJ1-6	TRBV6-5
CASSMGRGATEAFF	TGCGCCAGCAGCATGGGCAGGGGCGCTACTGAAGCTTTCTTT	.	.	TRBJ1-1	TRBV5-1
CASRPFSGGEQYF	TGTGCCAGCCGTCCCTTTTCAGGGGGCGAGCAGTACTTC	TRBD1	once	TRBJ2-7	TRBV6-5
CASSGNDRGTAEAFF	TGTGCCAGCAGCGGGAATGACAGGGGCACCGCTGAAGCTTTCTTT	TRBD1	.	TRBJ1-1	TRBV9
CASSPTPGHRSGETQYF	TGTGCCAGCTCACCAACGCCGGGACATAGGTCGGGAGAGACCCAGTACTTC	.	.	TRBJ2-5	TRBV18
CASTAGVTNEKLFF	TGTGCCAGCACAGCAGGGGTCACTAATGAAAAACTGTTTTTT	.	.	TRBJ1-4	TRBV27
CATQGLANTEAFF	TGTGCCACGCAGGGACTGGCGAACACTGAAGCTTTCTTT	.	.	TRBJ1-1	TRBV15
CASSFPYRGNTEAFF	TGTGCCAGCAGCTTTCCCTACAGGGGGAACACTGAAGCTTTCTTT	TRBD1	.	TRBJ1-1	TRBV13
CASSRGLVTEAFF	TGTGCCAGCAGCAGGGGGCTAGTGACTGAAGCTTTCTTT	TRBD1	many	TRBJ1-1	TRBV9
CASSLAGPNTEAFF	TGTGCCAGCAGCTTGGCAGGGCCGAACACTGAAGCTTTCTTT	.	.	TRBJ1-1	TRBV11-3